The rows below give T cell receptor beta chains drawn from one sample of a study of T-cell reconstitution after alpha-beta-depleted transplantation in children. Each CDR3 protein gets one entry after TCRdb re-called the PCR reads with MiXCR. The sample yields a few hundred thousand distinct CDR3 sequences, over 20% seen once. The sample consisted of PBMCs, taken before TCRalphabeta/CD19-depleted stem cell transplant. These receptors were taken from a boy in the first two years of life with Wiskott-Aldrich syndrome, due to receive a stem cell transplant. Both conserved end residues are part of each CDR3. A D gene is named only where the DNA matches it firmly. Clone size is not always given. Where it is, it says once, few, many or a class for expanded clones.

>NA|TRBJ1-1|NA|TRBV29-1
CSVEAMNTEAFF
TGCAGCGTTGAGGCAATGAACACTGAAGCTTTCTTT
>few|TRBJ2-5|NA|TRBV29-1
CSVALGPQETQYF
TGCAGCGTTGCTCTGGGACCGCAAGAGACCCAGTACTTC
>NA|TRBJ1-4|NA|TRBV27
CASSLRGTTNEKLFF
TGTGCCAGCAGCCTTAGGGGCACGACTAATGAAAAACTGTTTTTT
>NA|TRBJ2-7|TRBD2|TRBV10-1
CASREPLASGTYHEQYF
TGCGCCAGCAGGGAACCTCTCGCTAGCGGGACTTATCACGAGCAGTACTTC
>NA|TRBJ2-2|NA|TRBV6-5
CASSYSDLSPGELFF
TGTGCCAGCAGTTACTCCGACCTATCTCCCGGGGAGCTGTTTTTT
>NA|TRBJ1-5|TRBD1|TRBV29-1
CSVQGGDQPQHF
TGCAGCGTCCAGGGGGGGGATCAGCCCCAGCATTTT
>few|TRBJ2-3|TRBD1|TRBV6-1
CASNAGTGGTDTQYF
TGTGCCAGCAACGCCGGGACAGGGGGTACAGATACGCAGTATTTT
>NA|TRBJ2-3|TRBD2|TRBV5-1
CASSLSGLHTDTQYF
TGCGCCAGCAGCTTGTCGGGACTACACACAGATACGCAGTATTTT
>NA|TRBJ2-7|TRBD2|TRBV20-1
CSAPSGVRREQYF
TGCAGTGCTCCTAGCGGGGTTCGGAGGGAGCAGTACTTC
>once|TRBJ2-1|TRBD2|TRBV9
CASSVASGGVGQFF
TGTGCCAGCAGCGTGGCTAGCGGGGGGGTCGGGCAGTTCTTC
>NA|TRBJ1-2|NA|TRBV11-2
CASSAGTRWGRTDYGYTF
TGTGCCAGCAGCGCAGGAACCCGGTGGGGGCGCACCGACTATGGCTACACCTTC
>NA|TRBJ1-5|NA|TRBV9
CASSPSGGQGMPQHF
TGTGCCAGCAGCCCCAGCGGGGGGCAGGGGATGCCCCAGCATTTT
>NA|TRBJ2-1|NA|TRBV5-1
CASSKPTLDPYNEQFF
TGCGCCAGCAGCAAACCCACACTCGATCCCTACAATGAGCAGTTCTTC
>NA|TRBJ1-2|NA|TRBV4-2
CASSPIGGNYGYTF
TGTGCCAGCAGCCCTATTGGGGGGAACTATGGCTACACCTTC
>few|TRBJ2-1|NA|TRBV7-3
CASSSPGSGGYNEQFF
TGTGCCAGCAGCTCGCCAGGGTCTGGAGGCTACAATGAGCAGTTCTTC
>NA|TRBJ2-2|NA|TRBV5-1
CASSLQRPNTGELFF
TGCGCCAGCAGCCTCCAGCGGCCGAACACCGGGGAGCTGTTTTTT
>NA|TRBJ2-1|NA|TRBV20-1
CSASVMNEQFF
TGCAGTGCTAGTGTGATGAATGAGCAGTTCTTC
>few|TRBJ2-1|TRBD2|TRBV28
CASSLQQGLAAYNEQFF
TGTGCCAGCAGTTTACAACAAGGACTAGCGGCTTACAATGAGCAGTTCTTC
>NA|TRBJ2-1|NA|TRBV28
CASSFVLVGIDEQFF
NA
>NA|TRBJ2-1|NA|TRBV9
CASSARGGSSYNEQFF
TGTGCCAGCAGCGCTAGAGGGGGAAGCTCCTACAATGAGCAGTTCTTC
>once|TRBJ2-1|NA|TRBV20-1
CSARVSARKNEQFF
TGCAGTGCCAGGGTCTCCGCGCGGAAAAATGAGCAGTTCTTC
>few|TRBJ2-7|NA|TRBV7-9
CASSGDNTYEQYF
TGTGCCAGCAGCGGCGACAATACCTACGAGCAGTACTTC
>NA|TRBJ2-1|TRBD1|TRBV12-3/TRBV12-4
CASSYATGTVYNEQFF
TGTGCCAGCAGTTACGCGACCGGGACAGTCTACAATGAGCAGTTCTTC
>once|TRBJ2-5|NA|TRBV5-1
CASSPYAHETQYF
TGCGCCAGCAGCCCGTACGCACACGAGACCCAGTACTTC
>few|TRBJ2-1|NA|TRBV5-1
CASSLDNRSYNEQFF
TGCGCCAGCAGCTTGGACAACCGCTCCTACAATGAGCAGTTCTTC
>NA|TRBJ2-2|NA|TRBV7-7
CASSPYLNTGELFF
TGTGCCAGCAGCCCATACTTGAACACCGGGGAGCTGTTTTTT
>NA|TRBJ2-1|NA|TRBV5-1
CASSLWDTRNEQFF
TGCGCCAGCAGCTTGTGGGACACCCGCAATGAGCAGTTCTTC
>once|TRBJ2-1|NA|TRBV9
CASSAFGGEYNEQFF
TGTGCCAGCAGCGCTTTTGGCGGGGAGTACAATGAGCAGTTCTTC
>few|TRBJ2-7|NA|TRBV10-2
CASAITGHEQYF
TGCGCCAGCGCTATCACAGGGCACGAGCAGTACTTC
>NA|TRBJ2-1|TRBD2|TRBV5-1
CASSLVAGGPGEQFF
TGCGCCAGCAGCTTGGTAGCGGGAGGGCCGGGTGAGCAGTTCTTC
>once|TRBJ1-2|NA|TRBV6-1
CASSTGRYGYTF
TGTGCCAGCAGCACAGGACGCTATGGCTACACCTTC
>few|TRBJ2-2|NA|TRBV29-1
CSVEQLSVGELFF
TGCAGCGTTGAACAGCTTAGCGTCGGGGAGCTGTTTTTT
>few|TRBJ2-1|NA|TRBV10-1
CASTPDPMQFF
TGCGCCAGCACTCCAGACCCGATGCAGTTCTTC
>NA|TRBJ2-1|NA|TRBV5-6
CASKLNNEQFF
TGTGCCAGCAAGCTAAACAATGAGCAGTTCTTC
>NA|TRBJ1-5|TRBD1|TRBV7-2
CASSLRGQGQPQHF
TGTGCCAGCAGCCTCAGGGGGCAAGGGCAGCCCCAGCATTTT
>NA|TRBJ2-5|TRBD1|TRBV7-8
CASSPGQAVWETQYF
TGTGCCAGCAGCCCAGGACAGGCGGTTTGGGAGACCCAGTACTTC